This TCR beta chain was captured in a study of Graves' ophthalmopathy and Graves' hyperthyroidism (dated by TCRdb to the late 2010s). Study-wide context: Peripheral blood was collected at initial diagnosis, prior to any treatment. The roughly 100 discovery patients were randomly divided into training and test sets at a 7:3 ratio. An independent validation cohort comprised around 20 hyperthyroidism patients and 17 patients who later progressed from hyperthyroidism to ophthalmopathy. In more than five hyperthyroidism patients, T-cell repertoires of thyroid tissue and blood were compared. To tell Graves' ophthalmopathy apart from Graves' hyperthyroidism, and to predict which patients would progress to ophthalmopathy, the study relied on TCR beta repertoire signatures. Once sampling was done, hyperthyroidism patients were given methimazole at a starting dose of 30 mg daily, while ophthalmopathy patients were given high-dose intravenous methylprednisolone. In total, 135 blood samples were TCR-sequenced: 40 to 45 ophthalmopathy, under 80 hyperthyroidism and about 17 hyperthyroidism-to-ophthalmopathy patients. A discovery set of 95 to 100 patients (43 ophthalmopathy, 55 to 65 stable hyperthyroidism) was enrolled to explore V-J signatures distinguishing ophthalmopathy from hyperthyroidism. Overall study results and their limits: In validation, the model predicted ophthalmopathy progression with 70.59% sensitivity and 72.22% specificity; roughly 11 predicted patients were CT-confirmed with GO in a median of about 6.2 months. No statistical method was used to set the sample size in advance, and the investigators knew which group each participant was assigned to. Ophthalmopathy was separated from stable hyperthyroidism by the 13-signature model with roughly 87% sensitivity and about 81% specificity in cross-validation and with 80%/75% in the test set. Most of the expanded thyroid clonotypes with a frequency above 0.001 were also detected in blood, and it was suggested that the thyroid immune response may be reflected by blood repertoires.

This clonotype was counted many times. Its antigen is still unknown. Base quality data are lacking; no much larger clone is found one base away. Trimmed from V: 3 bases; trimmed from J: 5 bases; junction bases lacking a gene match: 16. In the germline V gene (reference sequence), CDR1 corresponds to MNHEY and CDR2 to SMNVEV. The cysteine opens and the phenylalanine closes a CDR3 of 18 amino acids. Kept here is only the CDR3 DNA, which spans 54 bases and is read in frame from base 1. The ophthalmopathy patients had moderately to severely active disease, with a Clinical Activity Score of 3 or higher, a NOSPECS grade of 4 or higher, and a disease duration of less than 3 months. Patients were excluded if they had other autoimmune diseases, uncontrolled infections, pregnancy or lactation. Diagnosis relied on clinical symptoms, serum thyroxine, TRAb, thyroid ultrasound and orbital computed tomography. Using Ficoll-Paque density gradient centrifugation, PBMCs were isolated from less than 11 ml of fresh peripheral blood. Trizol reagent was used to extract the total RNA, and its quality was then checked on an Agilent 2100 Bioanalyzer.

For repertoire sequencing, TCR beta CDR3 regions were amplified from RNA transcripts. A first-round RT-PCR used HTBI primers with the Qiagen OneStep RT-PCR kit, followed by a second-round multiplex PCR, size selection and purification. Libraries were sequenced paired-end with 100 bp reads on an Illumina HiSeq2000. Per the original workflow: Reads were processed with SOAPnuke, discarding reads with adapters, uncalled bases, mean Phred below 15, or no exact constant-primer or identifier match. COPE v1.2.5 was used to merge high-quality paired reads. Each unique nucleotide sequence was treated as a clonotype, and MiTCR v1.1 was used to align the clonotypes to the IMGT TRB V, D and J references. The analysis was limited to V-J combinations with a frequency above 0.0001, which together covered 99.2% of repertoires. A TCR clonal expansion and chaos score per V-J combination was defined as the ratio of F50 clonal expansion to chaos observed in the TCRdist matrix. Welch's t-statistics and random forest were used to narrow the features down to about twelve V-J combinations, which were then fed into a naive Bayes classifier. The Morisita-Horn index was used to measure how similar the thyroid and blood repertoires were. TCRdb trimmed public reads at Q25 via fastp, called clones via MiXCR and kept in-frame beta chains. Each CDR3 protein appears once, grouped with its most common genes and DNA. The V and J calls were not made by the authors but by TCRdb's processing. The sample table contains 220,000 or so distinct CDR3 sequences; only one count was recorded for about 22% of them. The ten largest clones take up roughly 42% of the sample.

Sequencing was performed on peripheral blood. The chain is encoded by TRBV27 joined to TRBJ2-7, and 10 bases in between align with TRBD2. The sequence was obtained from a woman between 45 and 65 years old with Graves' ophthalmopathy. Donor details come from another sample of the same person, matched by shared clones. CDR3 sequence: CASSFLAGGASGSNEQYF. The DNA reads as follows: TGTGCCAGCAGTTTCCTCGCCGGGGGGGCTAGCGGGAGTAACGAGCAGTACTTC.